This TCR beta chain was sequenced in a study of shared clonotypes between healthy human individuals. About the research overall: CD4 naive and memory got three plates each, CD8 naive two, CD8 memory one. General study results and limits: Blood was the only sampled material, and tissue repertoires likely differ. Depth of sequencing was expected to influence donor clonotype sharing.

CDR3 size: 14 residues. V lost 7 bases and J lost 6; bases outside the gene matches: 7. CDR1 is PRHDT and CDR2 is FYEKMQ in the germline V gene (reference sequence). About this clone: The antigen remains undetermined.

The test was conducted at deep level. TCRdb's table, derived via immunoSEQ multiplex PCR, lists solely in-frame clones and lacks some. This sample has 760,000 or so clones, with about 96% found just once. Naive CD8 cells were CD45RO-negative, positively selected for CCR7, excluding terminally differentiated effector memory CD45RA+ cells. The sequenced sample consisted of naive CD8+ T cells sorted from blood. The rearrangement uses TRBV13 and TRBJ2-1, with 9 bases fitting TRBD2. The TCR sequence derives from a man aged 30-40 years in good health. CDR3: CASTNRLAANEQFF. CDR3 DNA: TGTGCCAGCACAAATCGACTAGCGGCCAATGAGCAGTTCTTC. Drawing the rest from reference TRBV13 and TRBJ2-1, the complete variable domain is AAGVIQSPRHLIKEKRETATLKCYPIPRHDTVYWYQQGPGQDPQFLISFYEKMQSDKGSIPDRFSAQQFSDYHSELNMSSLELGDSALYFCASTNRLAANEQFFGPGTRLTVL.